Shown below are 3 T cell receptor beta chains from a single sample sequenced in a study of neurological immune-mediated disorders. TCRdb reanalysed the 5' RACE reads using MiXCR and keeps one entry per CDR3 protein. The repertoire has roughly 30,000 distinct CDR3 sequences, approximately 6.6% of them found once; the top ten carry roughly 9%. Specimen: PBMCs. The receptors here all came from a woman in her forties or fifties in good health.

This clonotype occurred many times. The V and J genes are TRBV6-5 and TRBJ2-7; D is ambiguous. Germline loops: CDR1 MNHEY, CDR2 SVGAGI. V was cut by 0 bases and J by 6 bases, with 18 bases left in between. This CDR3 comprises 16 residues. CDR3 protein: CASSYSTRIRVSEQYF. In nucleotides, the CDR3 is TGTGCCAGCAGTTACTCGACGCGGATTCGAGTTAGCGAGCAGTACTTC.

This clonotype was recorded many times. The rearrangement uses TRBV7-2 and TRBJ1-2; 9 nucleotides match TRBD1. V was clipped by 5 bases and J by 4 bases; unmatched bases: 5. The CDR3 extends over 14 amino acids. Germline V gene lookup returns CDR1 SGHTA and CDR2 FQGNSA. The CDR3 is CASSPGTGPYGYTF. In DNA form, the CDR3 reads TGTGCCAGCAGCCCAGGGACAGGGCCCTATGGCTACACCTTC.

In its sample, this clonotype was seen many times. V and J are TRBV20-1 and TRBJ2-1; D is perhaps TRBD2 (5 bases). The CDR3 covers 16 residues. Germline loops: CDR1 DFQATT, CDR2 SNEGSKA (reference sequence). Trimming shortened V by 0 bases and J by 0 bases, and 12 bases separated the two germline ends. The DNA of the CDR3 is TGCAGTGCTAGAGATCTCCGGGGAAGCTCCTACAATGAGCAGTTCTTC. It is translated as CSARDLRGSSYNEQFF.